This T cell receptor beta chain was observed in a study of T cells in Graves' hyperthyroidism and ophthalmopathy. Study as a whole: Pretreatment peripheral blood was obtained at initial diagnosis.

V was pared by 3 bases and J by 10 bases, with 12 bases between. CDR3 size: 13 residues. Looked up from germline, CDR1 is KGHDR and CDR2 is SFDVKD. For this clonotype: What it recognizes is unknown.

The study excluded patients with uncontrolled infection, other autoimmune disease, pregnancy or lactation. General observations from the study: Blood also held most thyroid clonotypes expanded beyond 0.001. From stable hyperthyroidism, ophthalmopathy was set apart by a 13 V-J model.

The TCR beta CDR3 regions underwent amplification using RNA transcripts as the source. TCR CDR3 underwent first-round RT-PCR with the HTBI primer set. A single record per CDR3 protein comes from TCRdb applying MiXCR to the multiplex PCR reads. The sample shows around 190,000 distinct CDR3 sequences, 15% to 20% of them seen only once. The sequence came from a woman in her fifties or sixties with Graves' hyperthyroidism. The sample taken for sequencing was blood. V is TRBV24-1 and J is TRBJ2-1, with D hard to call. The CDR3 region is CATSDGAAFEQFF. The CDR3, as DNA: TGTGCCACCAGTGATGGAGCCGCTTTCGAGCAGTTCTTC.